A selection of T cell receptor beta chains follows, all from one sample in a study of identical twins. One entry per CDR3 protein results from TCRdb running MiXCR on the 5' RACE reads. Counted here are approximately 630,000 distinct CDR3 sequences, about 7.6% occurring once; the ten biggest clones make up 1.6%. These sequences were also reported in another study, on yellow fever vaccine responses in identical twins.

The sequenced sample consisted of PBMCs. The receptors stem from a woman younger than 35 in good health. Each CDR3 is given with its conserved first and last residue. The D gene is left open where the match is weak. Clone size is shown for a subset of rows, as once, few, many or a class of expanded clone.

TRBV20-1	few	-	TRBJ2-2	CSARDGELFF	TGCAGTGCTAGAGACGGGGAGCTGTTTTTT
TRBV5-1	many	TRBD1	TRBJ1-2	CASSGQGIRSYGYTF	TGCGCCAGCAGCGGACAGGGAATACGAAGCTATGGCTACACCTTC
TRBV12-3/TRBV12-4	-	-	TRBJ2-1	CASSPQKEQFF	TGTGCCAGCAGTCCCCAAAAGGAGCAGTTCTTC
TRBV24-1	-	-	TRBJ1-5	CATAQGNQPQHF	TGTGCCACCGCGCAGGGCAATCAGCCCCAGCATTTT
TRBV20-1	-	-	TRBJ2-5	CSASVKDSYRRIQYF	TGCAGTGCCAGTGTTAAGGACAGCTATCGACGAATCCAGTACTTC
TRBV11-2	-	TRBD1	TRBJ2-4	CASSLENRGYKNIQYF	TGTGCCAGCAGCTTGGAAAACAGGGGGTACAAAAACATTCAGTACTTC
TRBV9	-	-	TRBJ2-1	CASSVPGLSDNEQFF	TGTGCCAGCAGCGTGCCGGGACTTTCGGACAATGAGCAGTTCTTC
TRBV5-1	few	TRBD2	TRBJ2-7	CASTLSTSGSYEQYF	TGCGCCAGCACCCTATCGACTAGCGGGAGCTACGAGCAGTACTTC
TRBV7-2	-	-	TRBJ2-5	CASSLSSSQETQYF	TGTGCCAGCAGCTTATCCTCATCCCAAGAGACCCAGTACTTC
TRBV27	few	-	TRBJ1-2	CASSMEWGAGYTF	TGTGCCAGCAGTATGGAATGGGGGGCGGGCTACACCTTC
TRBV11-3	-	-	TRBJ1-1	CASSLNQGEAFF	TGTGCCAGCAGCTTAAACCAGGGAGAAGCTTTCTTT
TRBV10-3	-	-	TRBJ2-1	CAISDNGEGVYEQFF	TGTGCCATCAGTGATAACGGAGAAGGGGTCTACGAGCAGTTCTTC
TRBV28	-	-	TRBJ2-7	CASSLSGLGHEQYF	TGTGCCAGCAGTTTGAGCGGGTTAGGGCACGAGCAGTACTTC
TRBV6-5	-	-	TRBJ2-1	CASSYGRPFNEQFF	TGTGCCAGCAGTTACGGGCGGCCTTTCAATGAGCAGTTCTTC
TRBV7-8	-	-	TRBJ1-6	CASSLNLASPLHF	TGTGCCAGCAGCTTAAATTTAGCTTCACCCCTCCACTTT
TRBV6-1	-	-	TRBJ2-7	CASSERTRTEQYF	TGTGCCAGCAGTGAACGTACAAGGACAGAGCAGTACTTC
TRBV6-1	-	-	TRBJ1-4	CASRPGTGNEKLFF	TGTGCCAGCAGACCCGGGACGGGAAATGAAAAACTGTTTTTT
TRBV5-1	few	-	TRBJ2-5	CASSLLGRADRETQYF	TGCGCCAGCAGCTTGCTGGGCCGGGCGGATCGAGAGACCCAGTACTTC
TRBV7-9	-	-	TRBJ1-4	CASSGGPQKLFF	TGTGCCAGCAGCGGGGGACCGCAAAAACTGTTTTTT
TRBV14	few	-	TRBJ1-2	CASSPLDGYGYTF	TGTGCCAGCAGCCCTTTGGACGGCTATGGCTACACCTTC
TRBV14	many	-	TRBJ2-1	CASSQGAGFIGNEQFF	TGTGCCAGCAGCCAAGGGGCGGGATTCATCGGGAATGAGCAGTTCTTC
TRBV29-1	few	TRBD2	TRBJ2-1	CSGTRLAGAYNEQFF	TGCAGCGGCACCCGACTAGCGGGAGCCTACAATGAGCAGTTCTTC
TRBV12-3/TRBV12-4	few	-	TRBJ2-3	CASSPTSYGIDTQYF	TGTGCCAGCAGTCCTACTAGCTACGGAATAGATACGCAGTATTTT
TRBV7-9	-	TRBD1	TRBJ2-2	CASSSRTGGIGAGELFF	TGTGCCAGCAGCTCCCGGACAGGGGGCATTGGGGCCGGGGAGCTGTTTTTT
TRBV4-1	many	-	TRBJ2-5	CASSQPLDGETQYF	TGCGCCAGCAGCCAACCCCTGGACGGCGAGACCCAGTACTTC
TRBV6-1	few	-	TRBJ1-2	CASSEDWVNGYTF	TGTGCCAGCAGTGAAGATTGGGTTAATGGCTACACCTTC
TRBV6-5	-	-	TRBJ1-5	CASSYSAVFSNQPQHF	TGTGCCAGCAGTTACTCTGCTGTATTTAGCAATCAGCCCCAGCATTTT
TRBV12-3/TRBV12-4	few	-	TRBJ1-2	CANQRPQGYGYTF	TGTGCCAACCAAAGGCCTCAGGGCTATGGCTACACCTTC
TRBV4-1	many	TRBD1	TRBJ1-1	CASSQEGGRGRGVNTEAFF	TGCGCCAGCAGCCAAGAAGGGGGCAGGGGACGGGGTGTGAACACTGAAGCTTTCTTT
TRBV6-1	-	TRBD2	TRBJ2-3	CASSEAGAVDTQYF	TGTGCCAGCAGTGAGGCGGGAGCTGTAGATACGCAGTATTTT
TRBV19	-	-	TRBJ2-6	CASSNTGGANVLTF	TGTGCCAGTAGTAATACGGGGGGGGCCAACGTCCTGACTTTC
TRBV20-1	-	TRBD1	TRBJ1-6	CSAPGTGGLNSPLHF	TGCAGTGCTCCCGGGACAGGAGGCCTGAATTCACCCCTCCACTTT